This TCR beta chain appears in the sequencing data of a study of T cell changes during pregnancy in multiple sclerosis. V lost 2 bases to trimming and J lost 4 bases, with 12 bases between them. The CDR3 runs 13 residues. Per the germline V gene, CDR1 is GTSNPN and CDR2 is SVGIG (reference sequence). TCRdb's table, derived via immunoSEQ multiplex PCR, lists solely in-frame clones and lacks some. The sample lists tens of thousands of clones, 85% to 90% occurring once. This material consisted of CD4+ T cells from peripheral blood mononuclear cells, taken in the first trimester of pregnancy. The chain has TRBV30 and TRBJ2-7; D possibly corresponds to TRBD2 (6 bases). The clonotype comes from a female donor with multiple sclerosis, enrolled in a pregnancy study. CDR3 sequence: CAWSPGTSYEQYF. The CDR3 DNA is TGTGCCTGGAGTCCCGGGACTTCATACGAGCAGTACTTC.